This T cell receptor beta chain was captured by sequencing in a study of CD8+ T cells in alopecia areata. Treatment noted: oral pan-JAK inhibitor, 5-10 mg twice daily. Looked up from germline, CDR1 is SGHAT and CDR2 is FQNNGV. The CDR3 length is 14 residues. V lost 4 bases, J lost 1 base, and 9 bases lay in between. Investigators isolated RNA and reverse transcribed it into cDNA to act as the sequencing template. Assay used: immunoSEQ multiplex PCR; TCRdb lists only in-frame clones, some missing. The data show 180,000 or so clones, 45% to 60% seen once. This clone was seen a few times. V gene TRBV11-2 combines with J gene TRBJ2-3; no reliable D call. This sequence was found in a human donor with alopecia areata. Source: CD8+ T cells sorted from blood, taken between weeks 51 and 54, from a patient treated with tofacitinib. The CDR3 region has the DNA TGTGCCAGCAGCTCCGGGTCTCGCACAGATACGCAGTATTTT. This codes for CASSSGSRTDTQYF.